The T cell receptor (beta chain) described here comes from a study of cytomegalovirus exposure and HLA in healthy donors. Study results and caveats: One later analysis reportedly identified an Asian-associated ancestry cluster that showed fewer N-insertions than the roughly 670-donor mean. Immune exposure information comprised only CMV serostatus. Researchers reported in a later analysis that a missense DCLRE1C variant was tied to TCR beta V- and J-gene trimming. Among TCR beta chains, those listed as cytomegalovirus-associated numbered some 160.

The CDR3 has 14 residues. CDR1 is LNHDA and CDR2 is SQIVND in the germline V gene (reference sequence). V gave up 5 bases and J gave up 3 bases, with 13 bases separating them. Regarding this clone: Antigen unknown.

PCR involved 60 Vbeta and 13 Jbeta primers. Here immunoSEQ multiplex PCR was the method, and the copy in TCRdb shows in-frame clones only, minus some. This sample has some 110,000 clones, with around 10% found just once. The J gene is TRBJ1-1, the V gene TRBV19; perhaps TRBD1 as D (5 bases). The sequenced sample was PBMCs. This clonotype was sampled from a man aged 30 to 45 in good health and CMV-seronegative. The CDR3 DNA sequence: TGTGCCAGTAGTGTCCGTGACAGACACACTGAAGCTTTCTTT. Residues: CASSVRDRHTEAFF.